This T cell receptor beta chain was retrieved from a study of identical twins. Whole-study results and caveats: Cross-sectional statistics underpinned the conclusions; the same donors were not followed.

This CDR3 region has 16 residues. J was trimmed by 6 bases and V by 3 bases; bases with no gene match: 7. The V gene's germline CDR1 is MNHEY and CDR2 SVGAGI. Each CDR3 protein gets one entry after TCRdb re-called the 5' RACE reads with MiXCR. The data show some 500,000 distinct CDR3 sequences, more than 13% seen once. This clonotype came up a few times. The target antigen is unknown. These data are also associated with another study on yellow fever vaccine responses in identical twins.

The source of this sequence is a woman younger than 35 in good health. The specimen was CD4+ T cells sorted from blood. The chain has TRBV6-5 and TRBJ2-2, with TRBD2 identical over 10 bases. CDR3 loop: CASSYLAGDVAGELFF. DNA for the CDR3: TGTGCCAGCAGTTATCTAGCGGGGGACGTCGCCGGGGAGCTGTTTTTT.